The sequence of this T cell receptor beta chain was determined in a study of blood T cell repertoires in COVID-19. Across the whole study: Sites in the United States, Italy and Spain provided acute and convalescent COVID-19 samples. T cells, B-cell-depleted T cells, or PBMCs provided the cDNA or gDNA that served as material.

The CDR3 totals 17 residues. V was clipped by 4 bases and J by 6 bases; unmatched bases: 11. Germline-derived CDR1 and CDR2 are MNHEY and SVGEGT. As handled by the study authors: It was from reference gene primer amplification that nucleated cell counts were estimated. Assay: immunoSEQ multiplex PCR; the TCRdb copy retains only in-frame clones and omits some. Clone size and the V and J calls come from that table; the DNA yielded D and trimming. Here the sample spans 60,000 to 75,000 clones, roughly 84% being singletons. V and J are TRBV6-2 or TRBV6-3 and TRBJ2-1; TRBD2 matches 11 bases. The receptor's source is a middle-aged man with active COVID-19. Input material: peripheral blood. The CDR3 is CASSFSYLAGGFNEQFF. Written as DNA, the CDR3 is TGTGCCAGCAGTTTCTCATACCTAGCGGGAGGATTCAATGAGCAGTTCTTC.